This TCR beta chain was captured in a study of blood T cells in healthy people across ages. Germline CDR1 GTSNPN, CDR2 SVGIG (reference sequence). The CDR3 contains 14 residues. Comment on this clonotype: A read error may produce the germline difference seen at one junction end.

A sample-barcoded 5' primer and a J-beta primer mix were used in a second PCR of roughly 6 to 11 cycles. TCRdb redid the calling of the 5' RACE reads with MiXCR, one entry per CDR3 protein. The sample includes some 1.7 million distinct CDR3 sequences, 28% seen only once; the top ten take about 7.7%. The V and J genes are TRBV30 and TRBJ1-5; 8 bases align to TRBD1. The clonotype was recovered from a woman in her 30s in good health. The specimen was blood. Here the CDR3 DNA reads TGTGCCCGGAGTCCGGGACAGGGCAATCAGCCCCAGCATTTT. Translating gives CARSPGQGNQPQHF.